This T cell receptor beta chain was profiled in a study of blood T cell repertoires in COVID-19. In the study overall: PBMCs, B-cell-depleted T cells, or T cells provided the cDNA or gDNA that made up the material.

Trimming removed 2 bases from V and 0 bases from J; junction bases left unmatched: 2. CDR3 length: 15 residues. CDR1 MNHEY and CDR2 SVGAGI come from the germline V gene. Clinical history reported by participants formed the basis on which cohorts were assigned. This clone was seen a single time. Profiling relied on immunoSEQ multiplex PCR, and the TCRdb table lists in-frame clones only, not all of them. The table has more than 250,000 clones, roughly 89% seen once. The origin of this receptor is a woman under 30 with acute COVID-19. The specimen was PBMCs or T cells enriched from blood (not recorded which). This chain joins TRBV6-5 and TRBJ1-1, with 8 bases fitting TRBD1. The CDR3 loop reads CASSYDRGMNTEAFF. CDR3 coding DNA: TGTGCCAGCAGTTACGACAGGGGTATGAACACTGAAGCTTTCTTT.